The 15 T cell receptor beta chains in this list originate from one sample, sequenced in a study of beta chain features in type 1 diabetes listed by TCRdb under 2018. The library was prepared using the immunoSEQ multiplex PCR assay. The High Capacity cDNA Reverse Transcription Kit was used to reverse transcribe all of the isolated RNA, meaning that expressed TCRB transcripts were what got sequenced. Not all clones reach the TCRdb copy of this immuneACCESS table, which keeps in-frame sequences only. Checked studies attribute under half of the gap to unresolved V genes and leave the rest unexplained. In this sample the table shows a few hundred thousand clones, around 10% of which occur a single time. The ten largest make up over 0.45% of the sample. For these receptors, no antigen is known. General study outcomes and caveats: Type 1 diabetes patients showed a moderate but significant shortening of TCRB CDR3 length in all four CD4+ subsets.

Sequenced input: central memory CD4+ T cells from blood. The receptors shown here come from a man under 40 with type 1 diabetes.

This clone was detected a few times. The chain couples TRBV7-2 to TRBJ2-5; possibly TRBD2 for D (5 bases). Deletions cut 5 bases from V and 4 bases from J, with 17 bases between. This CDR3 region has 15 residues. Germline V gene sequence: CDR1 SGHTA, CDR2 FQGNSA. The CDR3 sequence is CASSMRLQLGETQYF. The CDR3 nucleotides read TGTGCCAGCAGCATGAGACTACAGCTGGGAGAGACCCAGTACTTC.

The rearrangement uses TRBV5-4 and TRBJ2-2; 16 bases match TRBD2. With 4 bases clipped from V and 0 bases from J, the junction kept 3 bases outside the gene matches. Germline V lookup: CDR1 SGHNT, CDR2 YYREEE (reference sequence). The CDR3 covers 18 residues. CDR3 in amino acids: CASSEGTSGRANTGELFF. CDR3 DNA sequence: TGTGCCAGCAGCGAAGGGACTAGCGGGAGGGCGAACACCGGGGAGCTGTTTTTT.

As to this clone: Other DNA sequences in the sample encode the same CDR3. This chain connects TRBV30 to TRBJ2-3; no clear D gene. Trimming left V 4 bases short and J 3 bases short, with 8 bases between. Germline lookup yields CDR1 GTSNPN and CDR2 SVGIG (reference sequence). This CDR3 spans 12 amino acids. CDR3 bases: TGTGCCTGGACCCGTGGGACAGATACGCAGTATTTT. Protein product: CAWTRGTDTQYF.

This clone was detected only once. V and J are TRBV9 and TRBJ1-2, with 9 positions matching TRBD1. This CDR3 contains 17 residues. In germline, CDR1 is SGDLS, CDR2 YYNGEE. Trimming took 1 base from V and 3 from J; bases not matched to a gene: 10. The CDR3 loop reads CASSVRDRVGSHYGYTF. Here the CDR3 DNA reads TGTGCCAGCAGCGTACGGGACAGGGTAGGTAGTCACTATGGCTACACCTTC.

This clone has at least ten counts. This chain joins TRBV29-1 and TRBJ2-4; D is unclear. V shed 2 bases and J shed 8 bases, with 10 bases lying between them. This CDR3 is 12 amino acids long. Germline V gives CDR1 SQVTM, CDR2 ANQGSEA. The CDR3 is CSVERERDIQYF. For the CDR3, the DNA is TGCAGCGTTGAAAGGGAACGGGACATTCAGTACTTC. The whole variable domain, filled in from reference TRBV29-1 and TRBJ2-4, reads SAVISQKPSRDICQRGTSLTIQCQVDSQVTMMFWYRQQPGQSLTLIATANQGSEATYESGFVIDKFPISRPNLTFSTLTVSNMSPEDSSIYLCSVERERDIQYFGAGTRLSVL.

This clone was seen many times. The rearrangement uses TRBV18 and TRBJ2-5, with TRBD1 matching over 7 bases. CDR3 size: 14 residues. With V trimmed by 0 bases and J by 4 bases, 2 bases remained unmatched. CDR1 is KGHSH, CDR2 LQKENI, per germline. The CDR3 sequence is CASSPPTGRETQYF. The CDR3 DNA is TGTGCCAGCTCACCACCGACAGGGCGAGAGACCCAGTACTTC.

Only a few counts were recorded for this clone. The J gene is TRBJ2-1, the V gene TRBV21-1; the table gives TRBD2 as D, unverified against the DNA. TRBV21-1 constitutes a pseudogene. CDR3 length equals 16 residues. The CDR3 reads CASSEGQAGGGNEQFF. Written as DNA, the CDR3 is TGTGCCAGCAGCGAGGGGCAAGCGGGAGGAGGCAATGAGCAGTTCTTC.

The chain is built from TRBV5-6 and TRBJ2-7; D is tentatively TRBD1 or TRBD2 (5 bases each). Looked up from germline, CDR1 is SGHDT and CDR2 is YYEEEE. V gave up 4 bases and J gave up 7 bases, with 18 bases separating them. The CDR3 spans 14 residues. The CDR3 is CASSPDWGSGEQYF. The CDR3 nucleotides are TGTGCCAGCAGCCCCGACTGGGGGAGCGGTGAGCAGTACTTC.

This clone occurred a few times. The chain links TRBV29-1 to TRBJ2-3; D might be TRBD1 (6 bases). V gave up 6 bases and J gave up 2 bases, with 15 bases separating them. Germline V gene sequence: CDR1 SQVTM, CDR2 ANQGSEA. The CDR3 totals 14 residues. Here the CDR3 reads CSVVRGSFTDTQYF. Written as DNA, the CDR3 is TGCAGCGTCGTCAGGGGCTCCTTCACAGATACGCAGTATTTT.

The J gene is TRBJ1-5, the V gene TRBV11-2, with D uncertain. The V and J ends lost 1 base and 7 bases respectively, with 8 bases between them. Germline assignment: CDR1 SGHAT and CDR2 FQNNGV. This CDR3 is built from 13 residues. The CDR3 is CASSLGKDQPQHF. CDR3 coding DNA: TGTGCCAGCAGCTTAGGTAAAGACCAGCCCCAGCATTTT.

The chain's CDR3 is CASSLGLAGIGELFF. CDR3 sequence (DNA): TGTGCCAGCAGCTTGGGACTAGCGGGAATCGGGGAGCTGTTTTTT. The V gene is TRBV11-3, the J gene TRBJ2-2, with 13 bases fitting TRBD2. Per germline, CDR1 SGHNT and CDR2 YENEEA. With V trimmed by 3 bases and J by 7 bases, 2 bases remained unmatched. The CDR3 is 15 residues long.

This clone has just a few counts. The rearrangement joins TRBV28 to TRBJ1-2; D unclear. Germline assignment: CDR1 MDHEN and CDR2 SYDVKM. Between the trimmed V and J ends, which lost 7 bases and 2 bases, there was a span of 14 bases. CDR3 length equals 14 residues. The DNA for the CDR3 is TGTGCCAGCACCCTCCTGGGAGGGAACTATGGCTACACCTTC. It specifies CASTLLGGNYGYTF.

In this sample, this clone turned up a few times. It is likely a read error: a sequence one base away is far more abundant. The CDR3, as DNA: TGTGCCAGCGGACAGGAAAACTATGGCTACACCTTC. Protein sequence: CASGQENYGYTF. This rearrangement joins TRBV7-9 to TRBJ1-2; 7 bases are shared with TRBD1. The CDR3 runs to 12 residues. Per the germline V gene, CDR1 is SEHNR and CDR2 is FQNEAQ (reference sequence). Losses at the gene ends were 8 bases for V and 2 bases for J; bases not matched to a gene: 2.

This clone was counted only a few times. The CDR3: CASRAESNQPQHF. CDR3 in DNA: TGCGCCAGCAGAGCGGAGAGCAATCAGCCCCAGCATTTT. The rearrangement joins TRBV5-1 to TRBJ1-5; D is undetermined. The V end was cut by 5 bases, the J end by 1 base, with 7 bases between. The CDR3 spans 13 residues. Germline V gives CDR1 SGHRS, CDR2 YFSETQ.

This clone was seen only a few times. The chain has TRBV19 and TRBJ1-5, with 9 positions matching TRBD1. The CDR3 is made up of 15 amino acids. Germline values: CDR1 LNHDA, CDR2 SQIVND (reference sequence). With V trimmed by 10 bases and J by 4 bases, 11 bases remained unmatched. The CDR3 region is CATGDRAAGNQPQHF. CDR3 nucleotide sequence: TGTGCCACAGGGGACAGGGCGGCAGGAAATCAGCCCCAGCATTTT.